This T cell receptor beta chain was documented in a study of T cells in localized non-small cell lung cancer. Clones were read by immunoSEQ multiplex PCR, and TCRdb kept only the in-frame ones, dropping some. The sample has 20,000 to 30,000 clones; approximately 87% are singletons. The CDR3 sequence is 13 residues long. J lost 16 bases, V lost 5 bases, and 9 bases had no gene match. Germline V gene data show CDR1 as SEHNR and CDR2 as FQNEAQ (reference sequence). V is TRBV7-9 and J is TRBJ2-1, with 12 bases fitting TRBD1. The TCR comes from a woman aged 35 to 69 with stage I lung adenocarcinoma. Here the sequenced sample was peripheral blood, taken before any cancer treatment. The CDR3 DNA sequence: TGTGCCAGCAGCACTCCGAGGGACAGGGGGCATTTCTTC. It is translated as CASSTPRDRGHFF.